The 26 T cell receptor beta chains in this list originate from one sample, sequenced in a study of technical replicates of blood from a handful of donors. Data came from immunoSEQ multiplex PCR; TCRdb stores just in-frame clones and leaves some out. The data show about 97,000 clones, around 96% seen once. What was sequenced was T cells isolated from PBMCs. These receptors came from a human donor in good health.

The chain is built from TRBV9 and TRBJ2-7; 8 bases map to TRBD1. CDR1 is SGDLS and CDR2 is YYNGEE in the germline V gene. The CDR3 length is 17 residues. V trimming: 0 bases; J trimming: 2 bases; junction bases outside the gene matches: 10. The CDR3 reads CASSVDSGGYFTYEQYF. The CDR3 nucleotides read TGTGCCAGCAGCGTAGATTCAGGGGGCTACTTTACCTACGAGCAGTACTTC. The full variable domain, with the rest looked up from reference TRBV9 and TRBJ2-7, is DSGVTQTPKHLITATGQRVTLRCSPRSGDLSVYWYQQSLDQGLQFLIQYYNGEERAKGNILERFSAQQFPDLHSELNLSSLELGDSALYFCASSVDSGGYFTYEQYFGPGTRLTVT.

The chain recombines TRBV7-8 with TRBJ2-5; 8 bases are shared with TRBD1. This CDR3 has 20 residues. The V gene end was trimmed by 8 bases and the J gene end by 1 base; junction bases not matched to a gene: 24. CDR1 SGHVS and CDR2 FQNEAQ come from the germline V gene. The CDR3 is CASRLTWTGRTSSLQETQYF. The CDR3 DNA follows: TGTGCCAGCCGACTAACCTGGACAGGGCGCACTAGCAGCCTCCAAGAGACCCAGTACTTC.

The J gene is TRBJ1-2, the V gene TRBV28, with no clear D. Germline V gene sequence: CDR1 MDHEN, CDR2 SYDVKM. V dropped 4 bases and J dropped 5 bases, with 14 bases sitting between them. There are 14 residues in the CDR3. The DNA for the CDR3 is TGTGCCAGCAGTTCCTTAGGAGGAGGGTATGGCTACACCTTC. Translation: CASSSLGGGYGYTF.

V usage is TRBV4-2 and J usage is TRBJ2-1, with D maybe TRBD1 (6 bases). Germline V gene data show CDR1 as LGHNA and CDR2 as YNFKEQ. V was pared by 1 base and J by 0 bases, with 16 bases between. The CDR3 contains 18 residues. The CDR3 nucleotides are TGTGCCAGCAGCCAAGGTCTGGACAGCCTAAGCTCCTACAATGAGCAGTTCTTC. Translation gives CASSQGLDSLSSYNEQFF.

This clone turned up a few times. This chain joins TRBV5-1 and TRBJ2-1, with D possibly TRBD2 on 5 matching bases. Trimming pared 2 bases from V and 10 bases from J, leaving 13 bases between. CDR1 SGHRS and CDR2 YFSETQ come from the germline V gene. There are 13 residues in the CDR3. The CDR3 loop reads CASSLRTGNEQFF. The CDR3 nucleotides are TGCGCCAGCAGCTTAAGAACCGGGAACGAGCAGTTCTTC.

This clone was seen a single time. The chain recombines TRBV4-1 with TRBJ2-3; possibly TRBD2 for D (6 bases). Germline values: CDR1 MGHRA, CDR2 YSYEKL. This CDR3 is built from 17 residues. Trimming stripped 1 base from V and 5 bases from J, with 19 bases between. The chain's CDR3 is CASSQVSSAIPGDTQYF. The CDR3 DNA reads as TGCGCCAGCAGCCAAGTCTCTAGCGCTATCCCAGGAGATACGCAGTATTTT.

The rearrangement uses TRBV19 and TRBJ1-1; maybe TRBD1 (5 bases). The CDR3 spans 14 residues. Trimming took 8 bases from V and 0 from J, leaving 13 bases between them. Germline CDR1 and CDR2: LNHDA and SQIVND (reference sequence). This CDR3 reads CASCRGLMNTEAFF. DNA for the CDR3: TGTGCCAGTTGTCGGGGACTGATGAACACTGAAGCTTTCTTT.

This chain joins TRBV9 and TRBJ2-7; D is ambiguous. CDR1 is SGDLS and CDR2 is YYNGEE in the germline V gene. There are 15 residues in the CDR3. V was pared by 0 bases and J by 3 bases, with 13 bases between. DNA of the CDR3: TGTGCCAGCAGCGTAGATACTCTTCCCCTCTACGAGCAGTACTTC. Amino acid sequence: CASSVDTLPLYEQYF.

V and J are TRBV27 and TRBJ1-4, with D possibly TRBD1 on 5 matching bases. Deletions cut 2 bases from V and 8 bases from J, with 9 bases between. Germline assignment: CDR1 MNHEY and CDR2 SMNVEV (reference sequence). The CDR3 length is 13 residues. The CDR3 region is CASSLGRGEKLFF. CDR3 in DNA: TGTGCCAGCAGTTTAGGGAGGGGAGAAAAACTGTTTTTT.

The J gene is TRBJ1-4, the V gene TRBV4-1, with TRBD1 matching over 8 bases. In germline, CDR1 is MGHRA, CDR2 YSYEKL. J lost 8 bases, V lost 1 base, and 9 bases had no gene match. The CDR3 spans 16 residues. The CDR3 region has the DNA TGCGCCAGCAGCCAAGGGGACAGGATCATGATGGAAAAACTGTTTTTT. It yields the protein CASSQGDRIMMEKLFF.

J is TRBJ2-2 and V is TRBV29-1, with 10 positions matching TRBD2. The ends lost 8 bases at V and 3 bases at J; junction bases unmatched: 12. Germline V gives CDR1 SQVTM, CDR2 ANQGSEA. This CDR3 region has 16 residues. CDR3 nucleotides: TGCAGCACAGCAGATAGCGGGAGGCCGGACACCGGGGAGCTGTTTTTT. It encodes CSTADSGRPDTGELFF.

This clone was seen ten or more times. Additional DNA sequences in this sample encode the identical CDR3. V and J are TRBV7-3 and TRBJ2-3; the match to TRBD2 covers 7 bases. Germline loops: CDR1 SGHTA, CDR2 FQGTGA. The CDR3 has 14 amino acids. V dropped 3 bases and J dropped 0; count of bases not matched to a gene: 0. CDR3 sequence (DNA): TGTGCCAGCAGCTTTAGCGGGAGCACAGATACGCAGTATTTT. Protein: CASSFSGSTDTQYF.

V usage is TRBV9 and J usage is TRBJ2-1; D possibly corresponds to TRBD1 (6 bases). This CDR3 comprises 14 residues. Trimming took 3 bases from V and 0 from J, leaving 7 bases between them. Looked up from germline, CDR1 is SGDLS and CDR2 is YYNGEE. The CDR3 DNA is TGTGCCAGCAGCGAAGGGGGCTCCTACAATGAGCAGTTCTTC. It specifies CASSEGGSYNEQFF. Variable domain in full (rest from reference TRBV9 and TRBJ2-1): DSGVTQTPKHLITATGQRVTLRCSPRSGDLSVYWYQQSLDQGLQFLIQYYNGEERAKGNILERFSAQQFPDLHSELNLSSLELGDSALYFCASSEGGSYNEQFFGPGTRLTVL.

V is TRBV7-3 and J is TRBJ2-1; 11 nucleotides line up with TRBD2. The germline V gene encodes CDR1 SGHTA and CDR2 FQGTGA. The CDR3 covers 16 residues. J was trimmed by 6 bases and V by 5 bases; bases with no gene match: 9. Written as DNA, the CDR3 is TGTGCCAGCAGCCTAGTCCTAGCGGGAGGATTCAATGAGCAGTTCTTC. Encoded protein: CASSLVLAGGFNEQFF.

This rearrangement joins TRBV5-6 to TRBJ2-1, with TRBD2 identical over 8 bases. The CDR3 length is 18 residues. Germline V gene data show CDR1 as SGHDT and CDR2 as YYEEEE. Trimming cost V 0 bases and J 6 bases; bases outside gene matches: 14. The CDR3 spells CASSLVIAGGTSLNEQFF. In DNA, the CDR3 is TGTGCCAGCAGCTTGGTGATAGCCGGCGGGACTAGTCTCAATGAGCAGTTCTTC.

J is TRBJ2-1 and V is TRBV11-3; D is undetermined. CDR1 SGHNT and CDR2 YENEEA come from the germline V gene. V was pared by 1 base and J by 0 bases, with 7 bases between. CDR3 size: 15 residues. CDR3 DNA: TGTGCCAGCAGCTTAGCGGGTAGCTCCTACAATGAGCAGTTCTTC. Protein: CASSLAGSSYNEQFF.

This chain joins TRBV18 and TRBJ1-4; 10 bases align to TRBD1. The germline V gene has CDR1 KGHSH and CDR2 LQKENI. The CDR3 has 19 amino acids. J gave up 5 bases and V 1 base, and 13 bases lay outside the gene matches. CDR3: CASSPLRSGTGAPNEKLFF. The CDR3 DNA reads as TGTGCCAGCTCACCACTTCGGTCCGGGACAGGGGCGCCGAATGAAAAACTGTTTTTT.

The V and J genes are TRBV19 and TRBJ1-1; maybe TRBD1 (5 bases). Trimming removed 6 bases at V and 0 bases at J, with 17 bases between. Germline V gives CDR1 LNHDA, CDR2 SQIVND (reference sequence). This CDR3 spans 16 amino acids. Here the CDR3 DNA reads TGTGCCAGTAGCTCGCCCTTGGACATGATGAACACTGAAGCTTTCTTT. It codes for CASSSPLDMMNTEAFF.

The rearrangement links TRBV6-6 to TRBJ2-2; maybe TRBD2 (5 bases). Trimming took 6 bases from V and 3 from J, leaving 11 bases between them. This CDR3 comprises 14 residues. Germline CDR1 MNHNY, CDR2 SVGAGI (reference sequence). This CDR3 reads CASSRRMDTGELFF. For the CDR3, the DNA is TGTGCCAGCAGCAGGAGGATGGACACCGGGGAGCTGTTTTTT.

CDR3 in amino acids: CASRISGASNYGYTF. The CDR3 nucleotides are TGTGCCAGCAGGATTTCAGGGGCGTCTAACTATGGCTACACCTTC. The chain couples TRBV7-2 to TRBJ1-2; a possible D gene is TRBD1 (6 bases). Looked up from germline, CDR1 is SGHTA and CDR2 is FQGNSA. Trimming pared 6 bases from V and 0 bases from J, leaving 14 bases between. The CDR3 is made up of 15 amino acids.

This chain connects TRBV4-1 to TRBJ1-1, with D possibly TRBD1 on 5 matching bases. The CDR3 loop spans 14 amino acids. Trimming took 2 bases from V and 4 from J, leaving 11 bases between them. The V gene's germline CDR1 is MGHRA and CDR2 YSYEKL. The CDR3 DNA reads as TGCGCCAGCAGCCAACCTTGGGGGGGCACTGAAGCTTTCTTT. This sequence encodes CASSQPWGGTEAFF.

V is TRBV9 and J is TRBJ1-1; TRBD1 agrees at 10 bases. CDR3 length: 15 residues. Germline assignment: CDR1 SGDLS and CDR2 YYNGEE. With V trimmed by 4 bases and J by 5 bases, 8 bases remained unmatched. CDR3 in DNA: TGTGCCAGCAGCTTCTCCGGGACAGGGGAAACTGAAGCTTTCTTT. Translating gives CASSFSGTGETEAFF.

The chain is built from TRBV6-5 and TRBJ2-7; TRBD2 matches at 7 bases. V shed 2 bases, J shed 3 bases, and the junction held 4 bases outside the gene matches. CDR1 and CDR2 (germline): MNHEY, SVGAGI. The CDR3 runs 14 residues. CDR3 loop: CASSYGGSVYEQYF. Here the CDR3 DNA reads TGTGCCAGCAGTTACGGCGGGAGCGTCTACGAGCAGTACTTC.

The genes are TRBV19 and TRBJ1-5, with 9 bases lining up with TRBD1. The CDR3 contains 15 residues. The germline gives CDR1 LNHDA, CDR2 SQIVND (reference sequence). V lost 9 bases, J lost 4 bases, and 10 bases stayed unmatched. The CDR3 DNA is TGTGCCAGCCTACGGACAGGGGATGGGAATCAGCCCCAGCATTTT. Translating it yields CASLRTGDGNQPQHF.

V gene TRBV7-2 combines with J gene TRBJ2-5; D is unresolved. This CDR3 region has 15 residues. Germline CDR1 is SGHTA and CDR2 is FQGNSA. V was cut by 3 bases and J by 2 bases, with 13 bases left in between. The CDR3 DNA is TGTGCCAGCAGCTTCCAGTCTCCCCCGCAAGAGACCCAGTACTTC. This translates into CASSFQSPPQETQYF.

The J gene is TRBJ2-1, the V gene TRBV29-1; D might be TRBD2 (6 bases). The length of the CDR3 is 16 residues. With 1 base removed from V and 4 bases from J, the gap between germline ends came to 17 bases. CDR1 is SQVTM, CDR2 ANQGSEA, per germline. In nucleotides, the CDR3 is TGCAGCGTTGAAGGCGGGACCACGCTACAATACAATGAGCAGTTCTTC. Encoded protein: CSVEGGTTLQYNEQFF.